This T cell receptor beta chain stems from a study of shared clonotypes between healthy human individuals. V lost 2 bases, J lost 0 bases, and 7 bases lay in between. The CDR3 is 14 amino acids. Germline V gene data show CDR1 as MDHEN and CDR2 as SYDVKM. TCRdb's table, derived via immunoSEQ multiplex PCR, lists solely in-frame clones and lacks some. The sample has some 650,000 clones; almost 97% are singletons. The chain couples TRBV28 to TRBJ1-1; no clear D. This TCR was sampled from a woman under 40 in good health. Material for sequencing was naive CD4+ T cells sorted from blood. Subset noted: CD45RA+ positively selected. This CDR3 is CASSLIYMNTEAFF. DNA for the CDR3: TGTGCCAGCAGTTTAATTTACATGAACACTGAAGCTTTCTTT. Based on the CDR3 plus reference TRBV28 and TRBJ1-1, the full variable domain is DVKVTQSSRYLVKRTGEKVFLECVQDMDHENMFWYRQDPGLGLRLIYFSYDVKMKEKGDIPEGYSVSREKKERFSLILESASTNQTSMYLCASSLIYMNTEAFFGQGTRLTVV.